This T cell receptor beta chain was sequenced in a study of blood T cell repertoires in COVID-19. Recruitment covered about two dozen US areas and drew participants whose ages spanned about 18 to 100 years. Germline assignment: CDR1 SGHAT and CDR2 FQNNGV. V was cut by 4 bases and J by 2 bases, with 9 bases left in between. The CDR3 sequence is 15 residues long. Using immunoSEQ multiplex PCR, the repertoire was profiled, and TCRdb retains in-frame clones only, with some absent. The sample lists around 290,000 clones; roughly 90% were seen once. Sequencing was carried out using PBMCs or T cells enriched from blood (not recorded which). The rearrangement joins TRBV11-2 to TRBJ2-6; no clear D gene. This TCR came from a woman aged 40-49 years who had recovered from COVID-19. Here the CDR3 DNA reads TGTGCCAGCAGCTCTGGCAATACTGGGGCCAACGTCCTGACTTTC. As protein: CASSSGNTGANVLTF.